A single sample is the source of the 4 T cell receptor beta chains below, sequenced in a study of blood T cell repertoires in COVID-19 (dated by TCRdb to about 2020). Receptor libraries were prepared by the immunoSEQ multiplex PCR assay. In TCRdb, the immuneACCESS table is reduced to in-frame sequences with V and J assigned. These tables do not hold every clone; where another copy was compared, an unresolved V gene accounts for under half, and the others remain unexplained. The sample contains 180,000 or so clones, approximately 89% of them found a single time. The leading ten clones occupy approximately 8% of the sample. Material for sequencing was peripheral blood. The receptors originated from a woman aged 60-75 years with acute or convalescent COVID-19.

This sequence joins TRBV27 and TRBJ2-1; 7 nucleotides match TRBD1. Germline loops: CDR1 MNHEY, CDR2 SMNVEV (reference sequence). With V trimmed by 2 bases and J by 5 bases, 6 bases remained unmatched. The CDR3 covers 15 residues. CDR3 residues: CASSLRGQGNNEQFF. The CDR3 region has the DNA TGTGCCAGCAGTTTAAGGGGGCAGGGGAACAATGAGCAGTTCTTC.

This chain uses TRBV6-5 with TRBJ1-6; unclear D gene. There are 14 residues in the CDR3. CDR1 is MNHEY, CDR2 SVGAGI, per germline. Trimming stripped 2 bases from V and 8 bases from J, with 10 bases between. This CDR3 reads CASSYLRRDSPLHF. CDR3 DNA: TGTGCCAGCAGTTACCTCCGTCGGGATTCACCCCTCCACTTT.

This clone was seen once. CDR3 nucleotide sequence: TGTGCCATCAGAAGAACCGGACTAGCGGGAGGGTTGTATTTT. Its protein is CAIRRTGLAGGLYF. The chain couples TRBV10-3 to TRBJ2-3; 15 bases are a match to TRBD2. Germline values: CDR1 ENHRY, CDR2 SYGVKD. V dropped 6 bases and J dropped 14; count of bases not matched to a gene: 9. The CDR3 is 14 amino acids.

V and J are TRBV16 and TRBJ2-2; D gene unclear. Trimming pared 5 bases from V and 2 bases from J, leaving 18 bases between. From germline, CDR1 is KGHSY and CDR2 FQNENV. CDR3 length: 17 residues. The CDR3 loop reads CASSTISPASNTGELFF. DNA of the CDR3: TGTGCCAGCAGCACTATCAGTCCAGCCTCAAACACCGGGGAGCTGTTTTTT.